Presented here are 25 T cell receptor beta chains from one specimen sequenced in a study of T cells in Graves' hyperthyroidism and ophthalmopathy. TCR beta CDR3 sequences were amplified from RNA transcripts. HTBI primers were employed in a first-round RT-PCR of the TCR CDR3. Each CDR3 protein gets one entry after TCRdb re-called the multiplex PCR reads with MiXCR. The sample yields around 200,000 distinct CDR3 sequences, approximately 17% seen once. The sequencing sample was made of blood. The receptor source for this set is a woman aged 45-65 years with Graves' hyperthyroidism.

This clonotype was recorded at least ten times. The chain combines TRBV20-1 with TRBJ1-4; D gene ambiguous. The germline V gene encodes CDR1 DFQATT and CDR2 SNEGSKA (reference sequence). V was shortened by 3 bases and J by 8 bases, with 16 bases between the two germline ends. The CDR3 is 14 amino acids. CDR3 in amino acids: CSASRAYGGEKLFF. The DNA of the CDR3 is TGCAGTGCTAGCCGGGCCTACGGTGGGGAAAAACTGTTTTTT.

The V and J genes are TRBV6-1 and TRBJ1-2; TRBD1 is a possible D gene (5 bases). This CDR3 spans 13 amino acids. Germline-derived CDR1 and CDR2 are MNHNS and SASEGT. Between the trimmed V and J ends, which lost 6 bases and 4 bases, there was a span of 12 bases. CDR3 in DNA: TGTGCCAGCAGGGACGCGGGGGGCTATGGCTACACCTTC. This sequence encodes CASRDAGGYGYTF.

This chain uses TRBV27 with TRBJ2-7; 7 nucleotides align to TRBD1. Per the germline V gene, CDR1 is MNHEY and CDR2 is SMNVEV (reference sequence). Trimming took 8 bases from V and 2 from J; bases not matched to a gene: 9. The CDR3 spans 14 residues. The CDR3 coding sequence is TGTGCCAGCGGACGGGACAGAGCAGCCTACGAGCAGTACTTC. Its translation: CASGRDRAAYEQYF.

This clonotype was counted at least ten times. J is TRBJ2-1 and V is TRBV20-1, with 9 bases identical to TRBD1. V was pared by 6 bases and J by 1 base, with 4 bases of the junction left unmatched. This CDR3 region has 14 residues. CDR1 DFQATT and CDR2 SNEGSKA come from the germline V gene (reference sequence). The CDR3 here is CSAPGTGSYNEQFF. In DNA, the CDR3 is TGCAGTGCACCGGGGACAGGGTCCTACAATGAGCAGTTCTTC.

On this clonotype itself: Since a much larger clone is just one base distant, this may be a read error. CDR3: CSFGWVGNEQYF. The CDR3 DNA is TGCAGCTTTGGGTGGGTGGGGAACGAGCAGTACTTC. The V gene is TRBV29-1, the J gene TRBJ2-7, with no clear D. This CDR3 has 12 residues. Germline V lookup: CDR1 SQVTM, CDR2 ANQGSEA. Trimming took 8 bases from V and 5 from J, leaving 16 bases between them.

This clonotype came up many times. The CDR3 DNA reads as TGTGCCAGCAGTTCATTCGCCTACGAGCAGTACTTC. Translated, it gives CASSSFAYEQYF. The V call is TRBV28, the J call TRBJ2-7; no firm D call. Trimming took 4 bases from V and 2 from J, leaving 6 bases between them. The germline CDR1 and CDR2 sequences are MDHEN and SYDVKM. The CDR3 consists of 12 residues.

The chain uses TRBV28 and TRBJ1-5; D gene uncertain. CDR3 length equals 16 residues. CDR1 and CDR2 (germline): MDHEN, SYDVKM. V was pared by 6 bases and J by 0 bases, with 15 bases between. The CDR3 DNA is TGTGCCAGCAGCTTTAGGTCCGACCATAGCAATCAGCCCCAGCATTTT. It encodes CASSFRSDHSNQPQHF.

The gene calls are TRBV12-3 or TRBV12-4 and TRBJ1-1; D not resolved. This CDR3 is built from 13 residues. V lost 0 bases, J lost 4 bases, and 6 bases lay in between. DNA of the CDR3: TGTGCCAGCAGTTTAGCCCCAGGCACTGAAGCTTTCTTT. Its translation is CASSLAPGTEAFF.

In regard to this clonotype: One junction end disagrees with the germline gene, perhaps due to a read error. V is TRBV5-1 and J is TRBJ2-2; perhaps TRBD1 as D (6 bases). The germline V gene encodes CDR1 SGHRS and CDR2 YFSETQ. The CDR3 spans 14 residues. The CDR3 loop reads CASTLGQNVGELFF. CDR3 DNA: TGCGCCAGCACCTTGGGACAAAACGTAGGGGAGCTGTTTTTT. The whole variable domain, remainder taken from reference TRBV5-1 and TRBJ2-2, is KAGVTQTPRYLIKTRGQQVTLSCSPISGHRSVSWYQQTPGQGLQFLFEYFSETQRNKGNFPGRFSGRQFSNSRSEMNVSTLELGDSALYLCASTLGQNVGELFFGEGSRLTVL.

This clonotype was counted ten times or more. The chain recombines TRBV6-4 with TRBJ2-2; weak D call: TRBD1 (5 bases). V lost 2 bases to trimming and J lost 0 bases, with 10 bases between them. CDR1 is MRHNA and CDR2 is SNTAGT in the germline V gene. The CDR3 has 16 residues. CDR3 DNA sequence: TGTGCCAGCAGTGACCTCTTGACAGCGAACACCGGGGAGCTGTTTTTT. It encodes CASSDLLTANTGELFF.

This clonotype has a count of ten or more. The CDR3: CASKLTGMGPQYF. CDR3 in DNA: TGTGCCAGCAAACTTACAGGGATGGGGCCGCAGTATTTT. The chain recombines TRBV28 with TRBJ2-3; possibly TRBD1 for D (6 bases). The CDR3 is 13 amino acids. The V end was cut by 7 bases, the J end by 10 bases, with 18 bases between. Germline V gives CDR1 MDHEN, CDR2 SYDVKM.

The chain joins TRBV19 to TRBJ1-1; D is uncertain. The CDR3 covers 14 residues. The V gene lost 6 bases and the J gene lost 4 bases, with 15 bases spanning the gap. Per germline, CDR1 LNHDA and CDR2 SQIVND (reference sequence). The CDR3 sequence is CASRRAARGTEAFF. The CDR3 region has the DNA TGTGCCAGTAGGCGCGCAGCAAGAGGCACTGAAGCTTTCTTT. The entire variable domain, with the rest obtained from reference TRBV19 and TRBJ1-1, is as follows: DGGITQSPKYLFRKEGQNVTLSCEQNLNHDAMYWYRQDPGQGLRLIYYSQIVNDFQKGDIAEGYSVSREKKESFPLTVTSAQKNPTAFYLCASRRAARGTEAFFGQGTRLTVV.

This clonotype was detected a few times. A much larger clone lies a single base off, so this may be a read error. The genes are TRBV7-9 and TRBJ1-4; possibly TRBD1 for D (5 bases). Germline V gene data show CDR1 as SEHNR and CDR2 as FQNEAQ (reference sequence). The CDR3 has 15 residues. CDR3 sequence: CASSLVGGTNEKLVF. CDR3 DNA sequence: TGTGCCAGCAGCTTAGTCGGGGGAACTAATGAAAAACTGGTTTTT.

The rearrangement uses TRBV2 and TRBJ2-1; 9 bases are a match to TRBD2. The V and J ends lost 10 bases and 7 bases, in that order; junction bases with no gene match: 8. Germline values: CDR1 SNHLY, CDR2 FYNNEI. The CDR3 consists of 13 residues. The CDR3 here is CATQREASNEQFF. CDR3 in DNA: TGTGCCACACAGCGGGAGGCTAGTAATGAGCAGTTCTTC.

This clonotype was seen only a few times. One base away lies a much larger clone, so this may be a sequencing read error. This chain links TRBV6-1 with TRBJ1-1; 7 bases are a match to TRBD1. CDR3 length equals 14 residues. Looked up from germline, CDR1 is MNHNS and CDR2 is SASEGT. Here the CDR3 DNA reads TGTGCCAGCAGATCGGACAGGCGCAGGACTGAAACTTTCTTT. The encoded protein is CASRSDRRRTETFF.

The chain links TRBV20-1 to TRBJ1-5; weak D call: TRBD1 (6 bases). The V and J ends lost 0 bases and 4 bases respectively, with 10 bases between them. CDR3 size: 14 residues. Germline CDR1 DFQATT, CDR2 SNEGSKA (reference sequence). The chain's CDR3 is CSAREGGENQPQHF. The DNA for the CDR3 is TGCAGTGCTAGAGAAGGGGGTGAAAATCAGCCCCAGCATTTT.

Ten or more counts support this clonotype. CDR3 sequence (DNA): TGTGCCAGCAGCCTAAAGAGGGCAGGCGCCAGCTCCTACAATGAGCAGTTCTTC. Residues: CASSLKRAGASSYNEQFF. This sequence joins TRBV7-9 and TRBJ2-1, with D perhaps matching TRBD2 (5 bases). CDR1 is SEHNR, CDR2 FQNEAQ, per germline (reference sequence). The CDR3 is made up of 18 amino acids. The V end lost 5 bases, the J end lost 0 bases, and 20 bases lay between the germline ends.

This rearrangement joins TRBV28 to TRBJ2-7; D gene unclear. Trimming left V 2 bases short and J 0 bases short, with 14 bases between. CDR3 size: 16 residues. Germline CDR1 reads MDHEN; CDR2 reads SYDVKM. CDR3 DNA: TGTGCCAGCAGTTTAAACCCCCACTTAAGCTCCTACGAGCAGTACTTC. This translates into CASSLNPHLSSYEQYF.

This clonotype has at least ten counts. This chain uses TRBV2 with TRBJ2-7, with a weak D call TRBD1 (5 bases). Per germline, CDR1 SNHLY and CDR2 FYNNEI. There are 13 residues in the CDR3. The V gene lost 4 bases and the J gene lost 0 bases, with 7 bases spanning the gap. The CDR3 is CASSADSSYEQYF. CDR3 nucleotide sequence: TGTGCCAGCAGTGCCGACAGCTCCTACGAGCAGTACTTC.

The chain links TRBV2 to TRBJ2-3; 7 bases fit TRBD2. The ends lost 6 bases at V and 4 bases at J; junction bases unmatched: 4. CDR1 is SNHLY and CDR2 is FYNNEI in the germline V gene. The CDR3 is 13 amino acids. The CDR3 region is CASRTGGSDTQYF. The CDR3 DNA reads as TGTGCCAGCAGGACGGGAGGTTCAGATACGCAGTATTTT.

This clonotype was observed many times. The chain uses TRBV11-2 and TRBJ1-1; D ambiguous. From germline, CDR1 is SGHAT and CDR2 FQNNGV. V lost 5 bases, J lost 1 base, and 8 bases lay in between. The CDR3 is 13 amino acids. CDR3 sequence: CASSGGRNTEAFF. DNA for the CDR3: TGTGCCAGCAGCGGCGGGAGGAACACTGAAGCTTTCTTT. Full variable domain (missing parts from reference TRBV11-2 and TRBJ1-1): EAGVAQSPRYKIIEKRQSVAFWCNPISGHATLYWYQQILGQGPKLLIQFQNNGVVDDSQLPKDRFSAERLKGVDSTLKIQPAKLEDSAVYLCASSGGRNTEAFFGQGTRLTVV.

This clonotype was observed many times. The chain carries TRBV20-1 and TRBJ2-5; D tentatively fits TRBD1 or TRBD2 (5 bases each). This CDR3 region has 15 residues. Trimming stripped 0 bases from V and 4 bases from J, with 15 bases between. Germline V gene sequence: CDR1 DFQATT, CDR2 SNEGSKA (reference sequence). In DNA form, the CDR3 reads TGCAGTGCTAGAGAGGCCCTGAGGGGATCAGAGACCCAGTACTTC. It codes for CSAREALRGSETQYF.

This clonotype appeared many times. An end of the junction differs from the germline gene, which may be a read error. The chain combines TRBV7-7 with TRBJ2-3; D not resolved. The V gene's germline CDR1 is SSHAT and CDR2 FNYEAQ (reference sequence). This CDR3 is 15 amino acids long. The chain's CDR3 is CASSPFRTSTDTQYF. CDR3 DNA: TGTGCTAGCAGCCCCTTCCGAACTAGCACAGATACGCAGTATTTT.

This clonotype showed up many times. The chain combines TRBV9 with TRBJ1-4, with a possible D match to TRBD1 (5 bases). CDR1 SGDLS and CDR2 YYNGEE come from the germline V gene. V was cut by 3 bases and J by 5 bases, with 14 bases left in between. CDR3 size: 15 residues. The CDR3 reads CASSADGWGNEKLFF. The CDR3 nucleotides read TGTGCCAGCAGCGCGGACGGGTGGGGGAATGAAAAACTGTTTTTT.

This clonotype was recorded many times. The chain couples TRBV19 to TRBJ1-1; TRBD1 is a possible D gene (6 bases). The CDR3 has 13 amino acids. The germline gives CDR1 LNHDA, CDR2 SQIVND (reference sequence). Trimming cost V 6 bases and J 6 bases, with 14 bases left between them. CDR3 loop: CASSRDTVAEAFF. Written as DNA, the CDR3 is TGTGCCAGTAGCCGGGACACCGTAGCTGAAGCTTTCTTT.